These 25 T cell receptor beta chains originate from one sample sequenced in a study of blood T cell repertoires in COVID-19 (dated by TCRdb to between 2020 and 2021). Library preparation used the immunoSEQ multiplex PCR assay. Drawn from immuneACCESS, this table holds only the in-frame rearrangements with V and J called that TCRdb kept. Clones are partly lost; checked studies trace under half to an unresolved V gene and leave the rest unexplained. This sample is represented by more than 110,000 clones; roughly 80% of them were singletons. The ten largest clones capture 7.5% to 8.5% of the sample. The sequencing sample was made of peripheral blood. Receptors originate from a human donor in a cohort sampled during active COVID-19.

The genes are TRBV15 and TRBJ2-3; no clear D. Germline V CDR1 and CDR2: LNHNV, YYDKDF (reference sequence). This CDR3 has 13 residues. Trimming took 3 bases from V and 0 from J, leaving 4 bases between them. This CDR3 reads CATSRASTDTQYF. CDR3 nucleotides: TGTGCCACCAGCAGGGCTAGCACAGATACGCAGTATTTT.

This clone was seen more than once but under ten times. This chain uses TRBV3-1 (or the pseudogene TRBV3-2) with TRBJ2-7; no definite D call. V gave up 1 base and J gave up 1 base, with 5 bases separating them. CDR1 is LGHDT and CDR2 is YNNKEL in the germline V gene (reference sequence). CDR3 length: 13 residues. The CDR3: CASSQGRSYEQYF. The CDR3 DNA follows: TGTGCCAGCAGCCAAGGCCGGTCCTACGAGCAGTACTTC.

This chain links TRBV19 with TRBJ1-5, with 7 nucleotides matching TRBD1. V dropped 7 bases and J dropped 0; count of bases not matched to a gene: 9. The CDR3 is 16 amino acids. Germline V CDR1 and CDR2: LNHDA, SQIVND (reference sequence). CDR3 DNA: TGTGCCAGTACCCCCGGGAGGGGGCATAGCAATCAGCCCCAGCATTTT. Translation: CASTPGRGHSNQPQHF.

The chain couples TRBV5-4 to TRBJ2-5; maybe TRBD2 (6 bases). Looked up from germline, CDR1 is SGHNT and CDR2 is YYREEE (reference sequence). The CDR3 runs 14 residues. The V gene lost 0 bases and the J gene lost 3 bases, with 9 bases spanning the gap. The CDR3 DNA reads TGTGCCAGCAGCTTGGGTGCGGGGAAAGAGACCCAGTACTTC. Amino acid sequence: CASSLGAGKETQYF.

The chain employs TRBV3-1 (or the pseudogene TRBV3-2) and TRBJ1-6; 8 bases fit TRBD1. J gave up 6 bases and V 1 base, and 5 bases lay outside the gene matches. The CDR3 has 16 residues. Germline V gives CDR1 LGHDT, CDR2 YNNKEL (reference sequence). This CDR3 is CASSQGTTGVNSPLHF. For the CDR3, the DNA is TGTGCCAGCAGCCAAGGAACGACAGGGGTTAATTCACCCCTCCACTTT.

In nucleotides, the CDR3 is TGTGCCAGCTCACCGACGATGTCGGGGGTATCGGGAAACACCATATATTTT. Translation gives CASSPTMSGVSGNTIYF. The chain recombines TRBV18 with TRBJ1-3, with a weak D call TRBD1 (5 bases). From germline, CDR1 is KGHSH and CDR2 LQKENI. There are 17 residues in the CDR3. V was clipped by 3 bases and J by 4 bases, with 19 bases between them.

The rearrangement uses TRBV5-1 and TRBJ1-3; a weak D match, TRBD1 (5 bases). The germline V gene encodes CDR1 SGHRS and CDR2 YFSETQ. This CDR3 has 13 amino acids. V lost 1 base to trimming and J lost 4 bases, with 6 bases between them. CDR3 residues: CASSLTGGNTIYF. CDR3 bases: TGCGCCAGCAGCTTGACAGGCGGAAACACCATATATTTT.

This clone was found a few times. The DNA of the CDR3 is TGCACCACCCAGCGTCCCCAGGACAGGACCTACGAGCAGTACTTC. The encoded protein is CTTQRPQDRTYEQYF. V and J are TRBV1 and TRBJ2-7; the table gives TRBD1 as D, unverified against the DNA. TRBV1 counts as a pseudogene. The CDR3 contains 15 residues.

This sequence joins TRBV7-6 and TRBJ2-3, with 9 positions matching TRBD2. V gave up 0 bases and J gave up 1 base; unmatched junction bases: 5. The CDR3 extends over 17 amino acids. Germline V gene lookup returns CDR1 SGHVS and CDR2 FNYEAQ. In nucleotides, the CDR3 is TGTGCCAGCAGCTTAGCCTCGGCTAGCGGGGGCACAGATACGCAGTATTTT. As protein: CASSLASASGGTDTQYF.

The rearrangement joins TRBV7-2 to TRBJ1-2; weak D call: TRBD1 (5 bases). The V end lost 2 bases, the J end lost 12 bases, and 13 bases lay between the germline ends. The CDR3 runs to 12 residues. Germline loops: CDR1 SGHTA, CDR2 FQGNSA. CDR3 in DNA: TGTGCCAGCAGCTTAAATGGCAGGGCTCACACCTTC. This encodes CASSLNGRAHTF.

The J gene is TRBJ2-6, the V gene TRBV24-1; D is unclear. Germline loops: CDR1 KGHDR, CDR2 SFDVKD. The CDR3 has 16 amino acids. V lost 4 bases, J lost 2 bases, and 11 bases lay in between. The CDR3 protein is CATSDASLAGANVLTF. CDR3 nucleotide sequence: TGTGCCACCAGTGACGCGTCATTGGCTGGGGCCAACGTCCTGACTTTC.

This clone was detected a few times. The rearrangement uses TRBV10-1 and TRBJ2-5; maybe TRBD1 (6 bases). CDR3 length: 12 amino acids. CDR1 WNHNN and CDR2 SYGVQD come from the germline V gene (reference sequence). V was clipped by 7 bases and J by 5 bases, with 11 bases between them. CDR3 region: CASKGQSETQYF. CDR3 sequence (DNA): TGCGCCAGCAAAGGACAGTCGGAGACCCAGTACTTC.

The chain uses TRBV5-1 and TRBJ2-7; D gene unclear. The CDR3 runs 15 residues. CDR1 SGHRS and CDR2 YFSETQ come from the germline V gene. V dropped 0 bases and J dropped 0 bases, with 10 bases sitting between them. CDR3 bases: TGCGCCAGCAGCTTGGGTACGAGTCCCTCCTACGAGCAGTACTTC. It is translated as CASSLGTSPSYEQYF. Using reference TRBV5-1 and TRBJ2-7 for the parts outside the CDR3, the full variable domain is KAGVTQTPRYLIKTRGQQVTLSCSPISGHRSVSWYQQTPGQGLQFLFEYFSETQRNKGNFPGRFSGRQFSNSRSEMNVSTLELGDSALYLCASSLGTSPSYEQYFGPGTRLTVT.

This clone has just one count. The chain joins TRBV6-6 to TRBJ2-7; D is perhaps TRBD1 (6 bases). Trimming removed 5 bases from V and 2 bases from J, with 7 bases in between. Germline-derived CDR1 and CDR2 are MNHNY and SVGAGI (reference sequence). The CDR3 is 12 amino acids. The CDR3 sequence: CASSGQTYEQYF. Here the CDR3 DNA reads TGTGCCAGCAGTGGACAGACCTACGAGCAGTACTTC.

V and J are TRBV18 and TRBJ2-5; TRBD2 might be the D (5 bases). The V gene lost 2 bases and the J gene lost 0 bases, with 13 bases spanning the gap. The germline V gene has CDR1 KGHSH and CDR2 LQKENI. The CDR3 spans 16 residues. This CDR3 is CASSPGSASNQETQYF. The CDR3 nucleotides read TGTGCCAGCTCACCAGGGTCCGCTAGCAACCAAGAGACCCAGTACTTC.

This clone appeared once. The chain combines TRBV18 with TRBJ2-5; 12 bases are a match to TRBD2. Trimming at V came to 3 bases and at J to 1 base, leaving 3 bases not matched to a gene. The length of the CDR3 is 16 residues. Germline CDR1 KGHSH, CDR2 LQKENI. The CDR3 DNA follows: TGTGCCAGCTCACCTCGACTAGCGGGGGCCCAAGAGACCCAGTACTTC. Protein: CASSPRLAGAQETQYF. Supplemented by reference TRBV18 and TRBJ2-5, the full variable domain reads NAGVMQNPRHLVRRRGQEARLRCSPMKGHSHVYWYRQLPEEGLKFMVYLQKENIIDESGMPKERFSAEFPKEGPSILRIQQVVRGDSAAYFCASSPRLAGAQETQYFGPGTRLLVL.

The CDR3 reads CASSTNRGKGSYNSPLHF. CDR3 nucleotide sequence: TGTGCCAGTAGTACTAACAGGGGAAAAGGGTCCTATAATTCACCCCTCCACTTT. The V call is TRBV19, the J call TRBJ1-6; TRBD1 matches at 7 bases. Germline V gives CDR1 LNHDA, CDR2 SQIVND (reference sequence). The CDR3 totals 18 residues. The ends lost 4 bases at V and 1 base at J; junction bases unmatched: 10.

The chain combines TRBV19 with TRBJ2-1, with 8 bases identical to TRBD1. CDR3 length: 14 residues. Germline loops: CDR1 LNHDA, CDR2 SQIVND (reference sequence). V was clipped by 8 bases and J by 4 bases; unmatched bases: 7. This CDR3 is CASSLDRVYNEQFF. For the CDR3, the DNA is TGTGCCAGTTCTTTGGACAGGGTTTACAATGAGCAGTTCTTC.

This clone has just one count. The chain links TRBV18 to TRBJ1-6; TRBD1 aligns across 8 bases. The ends lost 1 base at V and 10 bases at J; junction bases unmatched: 9. Per germline, CDR1 KGHSH and CDR2 LQKENI. The length of the CDR3 is 16 residues. The CDR3 DNA reads TGTGCCAGCTCACCACGGCTGGACAGGGCGGACTCACCCCTCCACTTT. This translates into CASSPRLDRADSPLHF.

CDR3 nucleotides: TGTGCCAGTAGTCCCCAACAGGGTTCGTTTCCCTACGAGCAGTACTTC. It specifies CASSPQQGSFPYEQYF. The V call is TRBV19, the J call TRBJ2-7; a possible D gene is TRBD1 (6 bases). The CDR3 loop spans 16 amino acids. Germline assignment: CDR1 LNHDA and CDR2 SQIVND (reference sequence). V was trimmed by 5 bases and J by 2 bases, leaving 19 bases between them.

The sample holds a few counts of this clone. The gene calls are TRBV2 and TRBJ1-2; D is ambiguous. This CDR3 has 11 residues. From germline, CDR1 is SNHLY and CDR2 FYNNEI. Trimming cost V 3 bases and J 8 bases, with 7 bases left between them. CDR3 sequence reads: CASSEGGGYTF. The CDR3 DNA follows: TGTGCCAGCAGTGAGGGCGGGGGCTACACCTTC. Using reference TRBV2 and TRBJ1-2 for the parts outside the CDR3, the full variable domain is EPEVTQTPSHQVTQMGQEVILRCVPISNHLYFYWYRQILGQKVEFLVSFYNNEISEKSEIFDDQFSVERPDGSNFTLKIRSTKLEDSAMYFCASSEGGGYTFGSGTRLTVV.

The J gene is TRBJ2-2, the V gene TRBV5-4; tentative D call: TRBD1 (5 bases). This CDR3 is 17 amino acids long. The V end lost 2 bases, the J end lost 4 bases, and 18 bases lay between the germline ends. Germline V gene lookup returns CDR1 SGHNT and CDR2 YYREEE (reference sequence). The CDR3 loop is CASSFRVKGTFTGELFF. CDR3 coding DNA: TGTGCCAGCAGCTTCAGGGTGAAGGGAACATTCACCGGGGAGCTGTTTTTT.

This chain uses TRBV5-6 with TRBJ2-5, with 8 bases aligning to TRBD1. Germline trimming cut 4 bases from V and 4 bases from J; bases unmatched to any gene: 9. The CDR3 totals 15 residues. Germline V CDR1 and CDR2: SGHDT, YYEEEE. CDR3 amino acids: CASSPGTGARETQYF. The CDR3 region has the DNA TGTGCCAGCAGCCCCGGGACAGGAGCCCGAGAGACCCAGTACTTC.

This clone was counted between two and nine times. The CDR3: CASSSWGENQPQHF. For the CDR3, the DNA is TGTGCCAGCAGTTCGTGGGGGGAGAATCAGCCCCAGCATTTT. The chain links TRBV6-6 to TRBJ1-5; a weak D match, TRBD1 (5 bases). The CDR3 is 14 amino acids. CDR1 MNHNY and CDR2 SVGAGI come from the germline V gene (reference sequence). Trimming pared 4 bases from V and 4 bases from J, leaving 11 bases between.

The chain has TRBV4-1 and TRBJ2-5; D is unclear. The CDR3 spans 13 residues. Germline-derived CDR1 and CDR2 are MGHRA and YSYEKL. Between the trimmed V and J ends, which lost 1 base and 4 bases, there was a span of 7 bases. The CDR3 DNA reads as TGCGCCAGCAGCCAAGCTATCGGAGAGACCCAGTACTTC. Protein product: CASSQAIGETQYF.